This T cell receptor beta chain is drawn from a study of neurological immune-mediated disorders. The cDNA came from 5'RACE with 10-nucleotide random UMIs. TCRdb itself ran the 5' RACE reads through MiXCR, one entry per CDR3 protein. This table has about 14,000 distinct CDR3 sequences, approximately 7% appearing once. CDR3 length: 11 residues. Germline CDR1 is MDHEN and CDR2 is SYDVKM. The germline V and J ends were trimmed by 6 bases and 7 bases, with 6 bases remaining between them. Study-level results: HTLV-1-associated myelopathy had the most TCR clonal expansion, whereas multiple sclerosis had the least (lower than in healthy controls). Among expanded clones, no CDR3 amino acid sequences were shared across subjects, a pattern suggesting private repertoires in all groups.

This clonotype was recorded at least ten times. The antigen is unknown. Sequencing was carried out using CD8+ T cells from blood. The sequence was collected from a woman in her thirties or forties in good health. The gene calls are TRBV28 and TRBJ2-2; D is unclear. The CDR3 here is CASRLGGELFF. The CDR3 DNA reads TGTGCCAGCAGGTTAGGCGGGGAGCTGTTTTTT.